Included here is one T cell receptor (beta chain) sequence, with context. Under the authors' procedure: How many nucleated cells were present was estimated from reference gene primer amplification. Generated by immunoSEQ multiplex PCR, the TCRdb table keeps only in-frame clones and is missing some. V and J calls plus clone size are reproduced from that table; the DNA served to infer D and trimming. The sample consists of tens of thousands of clones, more than 75% of them appearing once. The source of the sample is a study of blood T cell repertoires in COVID-19. As for the study in general: COVID-19 samples from acute and convalescent phases originated in the United States, Italy and Spain. Nucleic acid was either cDNA or gDNA, and it came from T cells, B-cell-depleted T cells, or PBMCs.

The sequenced material came from peripheral blood. This receptor was obtained from a woman older than 75 with acute or convalescent COVID-19.

The CDR3, as DNA: TGTGCCAGTACCCGGGACACAAGCTTTGTTGGCAATCAGCCCCAGCATTTT. It encodes CASTRDTSFVGNQPQHF. The gene calls are TRBV19 and TRBJ1-5, with D perhaps TRBD1 (6 bases). V dropped 7 bases and J dropped 2 bases, with 21 bases sitting between them. This CDR3 region has 17 residues. Germline loops: CDR1 LNHDA, CDR2 SQIVND (reference sequence).